This T cell receptor (beta chain) was sequenced during a study of T cell changes during pregnancy in multiple sclerosis. The CDR3 contains 15 residues. The germline gives CDR1 LNHNV, CDR2 YYDKDF (reference sequence). With V trimmed by 5 bases and J by 4 bases, 8 bases remained unmatched. TCRdb's table, derived via immunoSEQ multiplex PCR, lists solely in-frame clones and lacks some. Altogether nearly 60,000 clones are present, 91% being singletons, with the ten largest covering about 0.49%. This clonotype was obtained from a female donor in good health, enrolled as a control in a pregnancy study. Material: CD4+ T cells from peripheral blood mononuclear cells, obtained after pregnancy. The V and J genes are TRBV15 and TRBJ1-5; TRBD1 matches at 7 bases. The chain's CDR3 is CATSANRGWNQPQHF. The CDR3, as DNA: TGTGCCACCAGCGCGAACAGGGGTTGGAATCAGCCCCAGCATTTT.